This TCR beta chain was captured by sequencing in a study of response to subunit inactivated influenza vaccine. TCRdb re-called the RT-PCR reads with MiXCR, one entry per CDR3 protein. The table lists 400,000 to 650,000 distinct CDR3 sequences, around 7.7% of them singletons, with around 12% in the top ten. Germline V lookup: CDR1 LGHNA, CDR2 YSLEER. The CDR3 has 13 residues. With 4 bases removed from V and 6 bases from J, the gap between germline ends came to 12 bases. The TCR originated in a man between 50 and 69 years old who received an inactivated influenza vaccine. Specimen: PBMCs from blood, collected 23 to 25 months after vaccination. The V call is TRBV4-3, the J call TRBJ1-2; unclear D gene. CDR3 DNA: TGCGCCAGCAGCCGAACGGAGGCGGATGGCTACACCTTC. This gives the protein CASSRTEADGYTF.